The clone carrying this T cell receptor beta chain was seen more than once but under ten times. Treatment reported: around 19 received Ad26.COV2.S at low or high dose, single or two shots; about 5 received placebo; per-sample allocation not given. Specimens were obtained on day 63 following the first vaccine or placebo injection. Some clones are missing from TCRdb's copy, which holds only in-frame ones; the method was immunoSEQ multiplex PCR. This sample has about 350,000 clones; 88% occur once, and the top ten carry around 6.4%. The sample originates from a study of Ad26.COV2.S vaccination and SARS-CoV-2 variants. Study at large: The trial was COV1001 and the donor's arm was Ad26.COV2.S. Intramuscular Ad26.COV2.S at 5x10^10 or 1x10^11 viral particles.

The starting material was peripheral blood, obtained in a trial of Ad26.COV2.S vaccine versus placebo. The sequence was collected from a person between 18 and 59 years old who received the Ad26.COV2.S COVID-19 vaccine or a placebo.

Here the CDR3 reads CASSAGWGEKLFF. The CDR3 nucleotides are TGCGCCAGCAGCGCTGGATGGGGGGAAAAACTGTTTTTT. The V call is TRBV5-1, the J call TRBJ1-4, with D perhaps matching TRBD1 (5 bases). Trimming removed 4 bases from V and 8 bases from J, with 12 bases in between. CDR1 is SGHRS and CDR2 is YFSETQ in the germline V gene. This CDR3 has 13 amino acids.